A single sample gave rise to the 16 T cell receptor beta chains below, sequenced in a study of regulatory T cells in long-lasting Graves disease. Time point noted: newly diagnosed GD, antithyroid drugs for less than 3 months. Construction of the TCR library relied on RNA isolated from PBMCs. TCR beta libraries were built with iRepertoire HTBI primers and Arm-PCR of CDR3 regions. Each CDR3 protein is one row after TCRdb ran MiXCR on the multiplex PCR reads. The table lists roughly 410,000 distinct CDR3 sequences, approximately 16% of them singletons. The same sample was also studied in work on T cells in Graves' hyperthyroidism and ophthalmopathy.

Sequences were derived from peripheral blood mononuclear cells (PBMCs), sampled at new diagnosis, from a patient treated with antithyroid drugs. These receptors were taken from a woman between 40 and 55 years old with Graves disease.

The V gene is TRBV6-2 or TRBV6-3, the J gene TRBJ1-2; 11 positions match TRBD1. The germline V gene has CDR1 MNHEY and CDR2 SVGEGT. Unmatched junction bases numbered 12, after V lost 5 bases and J lost 4 bases. This CDR3 comprises 17 residues. The CDR3 DNA reads TGTGCCAGCAGTACGATTAGAGGACAGGGGGCCTTCTATGGCTACACCTTC. Translation gives CASSTIRGQGAFYGYTF.

This clonotype was recorded many times. The V gene is TRBV28, the J gene TRBJ2-5; D not certain. The CDR3 is 11 residues long. Germline values: CDR1 MDHEN, CDR2 SYDVKM. The V end was cut by 5 bases, the J end by 5 bases, with 6 bases between. The DNA for the CDR3 is TGTGCCAGCAGTAAATTCGAGACCCAGTACTTC. It is translated as CASSKFETQYF.

This clonotype has more than one count but fewer than ten. The chain has TRBV5-1 and TRBJ1-4; TRBD1 agrees at 11 bases. Per germline, CDR1 SGHRS and CDR2 YFSETQ. This CDR3 region has 18 residues. The J segment lost 4 bases and the V segment lost 0 bases, leaving 8 bases of the junction unmatched. The CDR3 loop is CASSLVRTGGVINEKLFF. As DNA, the CDR3 is TGCGCCAGCAGCTTGGTCCGGACAGGGGGCGTGATTAATGAAAAACTGTTTTTT.

This clonotype was counted between two and nine times. The chain employs TRBV19 and TRBJ2-1; D might be TRBD1 (6 bases). Per the germline V gene, CDR1 is LNHDA and CDR2 is SQIVND (reference sequence). The CDR3 runs 13 residues. V shed 5 bases and J shed 7 bases, with 12 bases lying between them. CDR3 coding DNA: TGTGCCAGTAGTCAAGGACAGTGGAATGAGCAGTTCTTC. Encoded protein: CASSQGQWNEQFF.

The chain links TRBV28 to TRBJ2-2; D possibly uses TRBD1 or TRBD2 (5 bases each). The germline gives CDR1 MDHEN, CDR2 SYDVKM. V dropped 8 bases and J dropped 0 bases, with 10 bases sitting between them. CDR3 length: 14 residues. The CDR3 coding sequence is TGTGCCAGCGGTCGGGGCCCGAACACCGGGGAGCTGTTTTTT. This translates into CASGRGPNTGELFF. Using reference TRBV28 and TRBJ2-2 for the parts outside the CDR3, the full variable domain is DVKVTQSSRYLVKRTGEKVFLECVQDMDHENMFWYRQDPGLGLRLIYFSYDVKMKEKGDIPEGYSVSREKKERFSLILESASTNQTSMYLCASGRGPNTGELFFGEGSRLTVL.

The chain uses TRBV7-9 and TRBJ1-4; 11 nucleotides match TRBD1. The CDR3 extends over 14 amino acids. V lost 6 bases to trimming and J lost 8 bases; unmatched junction nucleotides: 5. The germline CDR1 and CDR2 sequences are SEHNR and FQNEAQ (reference sequence). CDR3 DNA: TGTGCCAGCAGTCCGGGACAGGGGGTGGAAAAACTGTTTTTT. Its translation: CASSPGQGVEKLFF.

This clonotype came up many times. V is TRBV20-1 and J is TRBJ2-1; the match to TRBD2 covers 11 bases. CDR3 length: 16 amino acids. The junction had 9 bases not matched to a gene; V was cut back by 3 bases and J by 5 bases. Germline CDR1 is DFQATT and CDR2 is SNEGSKA (reference sequence). This CDR3 is CSASTSTSGSDNEQFF. As DNA, the CDR3 is TGCAGTGCTAGTACGTCAACTAGCGGGAGTGACAATGAGCAGTTCTTC.

This clonotype was seen only a few times. This sequence joins TRBV6-5 and TRBJ2-2; a possible D gene is TRBD2 (6 bases). This CDR3 spans 14 amino acids. CDR1 is MNHEY and CDR2 is SVGAGI in the germline V gene. Trimming cost V 4 bases and J 7 bases, with 13 bases left between them. The CDR3 sequence is CASSFGAGIGELFF. CDR3 bases: TGTGCCAGCAGTTTCGGGGCGGGAATCGGGGAGCTGTTTTTT.

In the case of this clonotype: Only one base separates this from a far larger clonotype, so it likely reflects a read error. V gene TRBV3-1 combines with J gene TRBJ2-5; D gene unclear. The J call could be wrong; TRBJ2-3 is a better fit for the DNA end. Germline values: CDR1 LGHDT, CDR2 YNNKEL (reference sequence). The CDR3 loop spans 17 amino acids. This CDR3 is CASSQDFGDSWTHTQYF. The CDR3 region has the DNA TGTGCCAGCAGCCAAGACTTTGGTGATAGCTGGACGCATACGCAGTATTTT.

This rearrangement joins TRBV19 to TRBJ1-5; D might be TRBD1 (6 bases). The CDR3 has 15 residues. The V end lost 6 bases, the J end lost 2 bases, and 14 bases lay between the germline ends. CDR1 is LNHDA and CDR2 is SQIVND in the germline V gene (reference sequence). CDR3 region: CASRPGGFGNQPQHF. The DNA for the CDR3 is TGTGCCAGTAGACCCGGGGGCTTTGGCAATCAGCCCCAGCATTTT.

This clonotype has just a few counts. The genes are TRBV18 and TRBJ2-1, with a tentative D call TRBD2 (6 bases). Per the germline V gene, CDR1 is KGHSH and CDR2 is LQKENI. The V gene lost 6 bases and the J gene lost 4 bases, with 22 bases spanning the gap. There are 17 residues in the CDR3. The CDR3 reads CASSPTQDFSGYNEQFF. The CDR3 nucleotides read TGTGCCAGCTCCCCCACCCAAGATTTTAGCGGTTACAATGAGCAGTTCTTC.

Comments on this clonotype: At one end, the junction sequence differs from germline, possibly due to a read error. The rearrangement uses TRBV2 and TRBJ2-1, with 12 nucleotides matching TRBD2. With the DNA end fitting TRBJ2-5 better, the J assignment may be wrong. The CDR3 length is 13 residues. The germline V gene encodes CDR1 SNHLY and CDR2 FYNNEI. In DNA form, the CDR3 reads TGTGTCAGCAGACTAGCGGGAGAAGAGACCCAGTACTTC. Its protein is CVSRLAGEETQYF.

This clonotype has at least ten counts. The chain combines TRBV24-1 with TRBJ2-2; D unresolved. V was cut by 8 bases and J by 6 bases, with 12 bases left in between. CDR1 and CDR2 (germline): KGHDR, SFDVKD. CDR3 size: 13 residues. Written as DNA, the CDR3 is TGTGCCACCAAGAATGTGGAATCCGGGGAGCTGTTTTTT. It specifies CATKNVESGELFF.

This clonotype came up many times. V is TRBV28 and J is TRBJ2-3; TRBD2 agrees at 9 bases. The CDR3 runs 17 residues. Germline CDR1 reads MDHEN; CDR2 reads SYDVKM. V shed 2 bases and J 5 bases; nucleotides not matched to a gene: 11. CDR3: CASSLREERGVRDTQYF. The CDR3 DNA reads TGTGCCAGCAGTTTAAGGGAGGAGCGGGGGGTCAGAGATACGCAGTATTTT.

The chain employs TRBV19 and TRBJ2-3; no firm D call. Germline CDR1 LNHDA, CDR2 SQIVND (reference sequence). Trimming took off 1 base at V and 5 bases at J, with 4 bases between the two ends. This CDR3 is 12 amino acids long. Here the CDR3 reads CASSIGGDTQYF. As DNA, the CDR3 is TGTGCCAGTAGTATAGGGGGAGATACGCAGTATTTT.

This clonotype was counted ten times or more. The chain has TRBV7-2 and TRBJ2-3; TRBD2 agrees at 7 bases. This CDR3 comprises 16 residues. Germline V gene data show CDR1 as SGHTA and CDR2 as FQGNSA. The junction had 9 bases not matched to a gene; V was cut back by 3 bases and J by 3 bases. Here the CDR3 DNA reads TGTGCCAGCAGCTTTCATTCGCGGGAGACGACAGATACGCAGTATTTT. It encodes CASSFHSRETTDTQYF.